This T cell receptor (beta chain) was sequenced for a study of T cells in Graves' hyperthyroidism and ophthalmopathy. Study information: Before any treatment, at initial diagnosis, peripheral blood was collected.

Ten or more counts support this clonotype. Its specificity is unknown. Trimming left V 3 bases short and J 2 bases short, with 10 bases between. Per germline, CDR1 MDHEN and CDR2 SYDVKM. The CDR3 is 14 residues long. Amplified TCR beta CDR3 regions derived from RNA transcripts. With the HTBI primer set, the TCR CDR3 went through a first round of RT-PCR. In TCRdb, the multiplex PCR reads were re-called with MiXCR into one record per CDR3 protein. The sample yields roughly 530,000 distinct CDR3 sequences, 17% seen once. General observations from the study: Classification by a 13 V-J model distinguished ophthalmopathy from stable hyperthyroidism.

The sample comprised blood. This receptor was taken from a woman between 18 and 29 years old with Graves' ophthalmopathy. The rearrangement links TRBV28 to TRBJ1-1; D is unresolved. This chain's CDR3 is CASSFRGRNTEAFF. The CDR3, as DNA: TGTGCCAGCAGTTTTCGGGGTCGAAACACTGAAGCTTTCTTT.